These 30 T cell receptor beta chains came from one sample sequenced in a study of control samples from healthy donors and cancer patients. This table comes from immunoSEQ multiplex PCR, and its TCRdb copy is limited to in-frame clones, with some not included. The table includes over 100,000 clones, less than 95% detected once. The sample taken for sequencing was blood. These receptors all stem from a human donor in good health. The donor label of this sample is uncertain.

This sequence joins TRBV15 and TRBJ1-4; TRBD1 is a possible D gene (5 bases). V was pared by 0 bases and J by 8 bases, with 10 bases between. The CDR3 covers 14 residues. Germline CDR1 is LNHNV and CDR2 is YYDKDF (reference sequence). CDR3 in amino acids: CATSRDPGSEKLFF. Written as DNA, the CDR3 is TGTGCCACCAGCAGAGATCCAGGGAGCGAAAAACTGTTTTTT.

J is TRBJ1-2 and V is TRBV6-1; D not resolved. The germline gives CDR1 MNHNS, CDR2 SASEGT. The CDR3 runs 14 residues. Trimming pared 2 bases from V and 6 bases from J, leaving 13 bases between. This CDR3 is CASSESPGVNGYTF. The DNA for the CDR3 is TGTGCCAGCAGTGAATCCCCGGGAGTGAATGGCTACACCTTC.

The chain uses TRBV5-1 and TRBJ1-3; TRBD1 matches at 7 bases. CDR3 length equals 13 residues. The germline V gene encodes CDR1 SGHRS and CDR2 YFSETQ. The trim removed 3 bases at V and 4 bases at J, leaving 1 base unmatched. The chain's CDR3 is CASSSTGGNTIYF. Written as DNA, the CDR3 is TGCGCCAGCAGCTCGACAGGGGGAAACACCATATATTTT.

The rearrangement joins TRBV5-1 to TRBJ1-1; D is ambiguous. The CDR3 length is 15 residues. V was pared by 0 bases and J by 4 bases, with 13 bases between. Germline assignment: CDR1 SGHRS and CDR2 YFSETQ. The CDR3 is CASSLDGLGITEAFF. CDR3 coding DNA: TGCGCCAGCAGCTTGGACGGTTTGGGAATCACTGAAGCTTTCTTT.

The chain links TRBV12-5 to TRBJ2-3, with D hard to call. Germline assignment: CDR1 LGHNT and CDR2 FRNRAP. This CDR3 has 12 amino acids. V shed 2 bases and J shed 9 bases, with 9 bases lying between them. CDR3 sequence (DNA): TGTGCTAGTGGTTTGCCGATCCAGACGCAGTATTTT. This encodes CASGLPIQTQYF.

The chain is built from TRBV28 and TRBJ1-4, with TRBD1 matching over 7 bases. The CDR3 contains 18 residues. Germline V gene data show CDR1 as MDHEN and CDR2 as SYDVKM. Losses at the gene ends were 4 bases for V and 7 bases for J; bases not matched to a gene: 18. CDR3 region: CASSSLGLRGLFIEKLFF. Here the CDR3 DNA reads TGTGCCAGCAGTTCCTTGGGTTTGAGGGGGCTCTTTATTGAAAAACTGTTTTTT.

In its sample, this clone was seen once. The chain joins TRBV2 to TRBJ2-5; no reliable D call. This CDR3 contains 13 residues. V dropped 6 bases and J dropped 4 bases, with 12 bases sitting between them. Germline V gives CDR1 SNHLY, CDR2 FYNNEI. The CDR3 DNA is TGTGCCAGCAGCTATGGACGGTCAGAGACCCAGTACTTC. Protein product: CASSYGRSETQYF.

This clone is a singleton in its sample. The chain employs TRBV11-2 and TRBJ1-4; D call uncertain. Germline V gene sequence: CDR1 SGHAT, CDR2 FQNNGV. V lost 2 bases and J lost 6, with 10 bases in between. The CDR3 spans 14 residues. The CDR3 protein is CASSLSPLDEKLFF. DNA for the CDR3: TGTGCCAGCAGCTTATCCCCCTTAGATGAAAAACTGTTTTTT.

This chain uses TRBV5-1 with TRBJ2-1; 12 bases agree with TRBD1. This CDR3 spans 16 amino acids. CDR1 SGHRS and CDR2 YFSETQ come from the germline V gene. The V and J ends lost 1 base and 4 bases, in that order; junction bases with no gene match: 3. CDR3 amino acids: CASSLRDRGPYNEQFF. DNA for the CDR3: TGCGCCAGCAGCTTGCGGGACAGGGGGCCGTACAATGAGCAGTTCTTC.

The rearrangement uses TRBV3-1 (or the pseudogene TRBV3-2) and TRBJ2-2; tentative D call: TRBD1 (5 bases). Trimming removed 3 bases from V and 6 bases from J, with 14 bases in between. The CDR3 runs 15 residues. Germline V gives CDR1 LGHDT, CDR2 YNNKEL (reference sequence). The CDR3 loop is CASSHPRVLAGELFF. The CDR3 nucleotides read TGTGCCAGCAGCCATCCCAGGGTTTTGGCCGGGGAGCTGTTTTTT.

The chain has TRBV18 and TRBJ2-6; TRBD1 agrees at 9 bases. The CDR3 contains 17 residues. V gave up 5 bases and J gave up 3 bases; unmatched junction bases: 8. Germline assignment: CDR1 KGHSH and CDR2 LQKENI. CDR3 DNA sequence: TGTGCCAGCTCAGCAACAGGGGGCGCAAATGGGGCCAACGTCCTGACTTTC. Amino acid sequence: CASSATGGANGANVLTF.

CDR3 sequence reads: CASSSNTSPSGNTIYF. As DNA, the CDR3 is TGTGCCAGCAGTTCCAACACCTCTCCCTCTGGAAACACCATATATTTT. The rearrangement uses TRBV6-5 and TRBJ1-3, with no clear D. The V gene lost 4 bases and the J gene lost 0 bases, with 13 bases spanning the gap. Germline loops: CDR1 MNHEY, CDR2 SVGAGI. The CDR3 is 16 residues long.

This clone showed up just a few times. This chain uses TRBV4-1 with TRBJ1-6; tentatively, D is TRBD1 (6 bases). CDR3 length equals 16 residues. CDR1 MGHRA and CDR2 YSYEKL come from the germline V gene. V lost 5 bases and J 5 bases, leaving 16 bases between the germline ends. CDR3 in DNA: TGCGCCAGCAGCGGTCGCGGGACAACTGATAATTCACCCCTCCACTTT. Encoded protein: CASSGRGTTDNSPLHF.

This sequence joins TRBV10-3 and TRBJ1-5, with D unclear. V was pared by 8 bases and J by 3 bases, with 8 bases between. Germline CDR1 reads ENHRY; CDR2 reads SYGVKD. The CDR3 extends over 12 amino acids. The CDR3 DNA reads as TGTGCCATCGGTTCCAACAATCAGCCCCAGCATTTT. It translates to CAIGSNNQPQHF.

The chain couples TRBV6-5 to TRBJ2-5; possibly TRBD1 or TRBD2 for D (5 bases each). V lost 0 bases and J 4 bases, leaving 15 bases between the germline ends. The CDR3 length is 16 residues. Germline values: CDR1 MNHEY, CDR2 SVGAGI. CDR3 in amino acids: CASSYSNGGGGETQYF. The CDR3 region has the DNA TGTGCCAGCAGTTACTCGAATGGTGGGGGTGGAGAGACCCAGTACTTC.

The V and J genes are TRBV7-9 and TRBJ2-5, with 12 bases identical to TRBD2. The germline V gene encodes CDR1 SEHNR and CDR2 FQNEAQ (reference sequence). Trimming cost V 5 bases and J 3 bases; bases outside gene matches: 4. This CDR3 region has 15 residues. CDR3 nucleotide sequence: TGTGCCAGCAGCCAGGGACTAGCGGGTGAAGAGACCCAGTACTTC. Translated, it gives CASSQGLAGEETQYF.

The CDR3 loop is CASSQGGPDPNEQFF. In DNA, the CDR3 is TGTGCCAGCAGCCAAGGGGGTCCAGACCCTAATGAGCAGTTCTTC. The V gene is TRBV4-2, the J gene TRBJ2-1; D uncertain. Germline V gene lookup returns CDR1 LGHNA and CDR2 YNFKEQ. CDR3 length: 15 residues. V was trimmed by 1 base and J by 7 bases, leaving 14 bases between them.

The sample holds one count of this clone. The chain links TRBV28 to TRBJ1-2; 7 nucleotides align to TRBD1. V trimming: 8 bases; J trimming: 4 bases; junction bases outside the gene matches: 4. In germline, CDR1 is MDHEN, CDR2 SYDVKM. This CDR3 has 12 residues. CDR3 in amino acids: CASLGTVYGYTF. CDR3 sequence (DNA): TGTGCCAGCCTCGGGACAGTCTATGGCTACACCTTC.

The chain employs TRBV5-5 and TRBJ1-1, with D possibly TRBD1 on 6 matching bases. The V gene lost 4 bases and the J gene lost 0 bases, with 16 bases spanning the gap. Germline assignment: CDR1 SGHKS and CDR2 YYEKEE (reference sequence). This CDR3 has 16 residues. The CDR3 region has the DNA TGTGCCAGCAGCCCCCCGTATCAGGGGATGAACACTGAAGCTTTCTTT. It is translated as CASSPPYQGMNTEAFF. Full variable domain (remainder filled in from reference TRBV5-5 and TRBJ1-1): DAGVTQSPTHLIKTRGQQVTLRCSPISGHKSVSWYQQVLGQGPQFIFQYYEKEERGRGNFPDRFSARQFPNYSSELNVNALLLGDSALYLCASSPPYQGMNTEAFFGQGTRLTVV.

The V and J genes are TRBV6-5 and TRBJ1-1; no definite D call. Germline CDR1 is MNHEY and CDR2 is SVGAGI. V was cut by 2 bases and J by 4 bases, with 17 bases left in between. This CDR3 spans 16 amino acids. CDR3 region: CASSYGPGVGITEAFF. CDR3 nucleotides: TGTGCCAGCAGTTACGGGCCGGGTGTGGGTATCACTGAAGCTTTCTTT.

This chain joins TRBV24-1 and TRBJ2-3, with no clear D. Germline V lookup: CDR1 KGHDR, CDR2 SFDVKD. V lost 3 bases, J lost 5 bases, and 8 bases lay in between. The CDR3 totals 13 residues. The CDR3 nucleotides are TGTGCCACCAGTGATCCGAACCGAGATACGCAGTATTTT. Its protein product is CATSDPNRDTQYF.

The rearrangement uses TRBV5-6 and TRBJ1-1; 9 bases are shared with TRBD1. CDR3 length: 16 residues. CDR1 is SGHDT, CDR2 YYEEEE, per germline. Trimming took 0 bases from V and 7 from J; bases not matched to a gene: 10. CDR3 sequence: CASSLDRGRLYGEAFF. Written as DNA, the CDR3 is TGTGCCAGCAGCTTGGACAGGGGGCGCCTCTACGGTGAAGCTTTCTTT.

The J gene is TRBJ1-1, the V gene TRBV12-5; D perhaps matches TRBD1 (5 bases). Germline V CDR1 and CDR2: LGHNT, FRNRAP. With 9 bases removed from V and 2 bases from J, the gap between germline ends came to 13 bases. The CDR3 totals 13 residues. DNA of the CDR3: TGTGCTAGCGGGGGGACTAATAACACTGAAGCTTTCTTT. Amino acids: CASGGTNNTEAFF.

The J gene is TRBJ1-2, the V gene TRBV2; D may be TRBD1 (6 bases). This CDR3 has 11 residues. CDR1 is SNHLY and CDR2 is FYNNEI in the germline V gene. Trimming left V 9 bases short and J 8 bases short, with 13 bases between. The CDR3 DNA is TGTGCCAGGGGGGCAGGGGAGGGCTACACCTTC. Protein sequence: CARGAGEGYTF.

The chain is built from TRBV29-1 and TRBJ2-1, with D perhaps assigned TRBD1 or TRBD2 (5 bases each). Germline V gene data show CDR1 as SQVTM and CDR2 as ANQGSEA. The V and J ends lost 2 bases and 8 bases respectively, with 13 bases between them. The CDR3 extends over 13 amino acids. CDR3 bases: TGCAGCGTTGAACGCCCAGGGACCCATGAGCAGTTCTTC. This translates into CSVERPGTHEQFF.

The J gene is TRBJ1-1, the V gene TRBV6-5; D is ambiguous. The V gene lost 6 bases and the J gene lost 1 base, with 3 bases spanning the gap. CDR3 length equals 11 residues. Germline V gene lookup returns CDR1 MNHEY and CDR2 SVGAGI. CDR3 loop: CASRKNTEAFF. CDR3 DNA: TGTGCCAGCAGGAAGAACACTGAAGCTTTCTTT.

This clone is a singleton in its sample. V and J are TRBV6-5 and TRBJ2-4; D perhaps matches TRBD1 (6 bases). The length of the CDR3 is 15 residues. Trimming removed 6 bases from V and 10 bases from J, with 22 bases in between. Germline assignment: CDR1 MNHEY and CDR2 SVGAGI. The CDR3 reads CASSPNTGTASIQYF. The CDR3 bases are TGTGCCAGCAGCCCCAATACAGGGACCGCTTCGATTCAGTACTTC.

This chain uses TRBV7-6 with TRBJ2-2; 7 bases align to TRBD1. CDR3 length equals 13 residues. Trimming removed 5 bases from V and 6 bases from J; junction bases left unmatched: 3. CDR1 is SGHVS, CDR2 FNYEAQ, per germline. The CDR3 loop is CASSPQGAGELFF. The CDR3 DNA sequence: TGTGCCAGCAGCCCCCAGGGGGCCGGGGAGCTGTTTTTT.

CDR3 region: CASSFHDTLPGPQHF. The CDR3 nucleotides are TGTGCCAGCAGTTTTCATGACACCCTGCCCGGGCCCCAGCATTTT. This chain uses TRBV28 with TRBJ1-5, with D uncertain. The germline V and J ends were trimmed by 3 bases and 9 bases, with 18 bases remaining between them. The length of the CDR3 is 15 residues. CDR1 and CDR2 from the germline V gene are MDHEN and SYDVKM.

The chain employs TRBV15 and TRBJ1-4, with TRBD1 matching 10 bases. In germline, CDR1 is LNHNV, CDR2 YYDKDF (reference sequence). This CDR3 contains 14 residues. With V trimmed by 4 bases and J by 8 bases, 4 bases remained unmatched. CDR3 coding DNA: TGTGCCACCAGCATGACAGGGGGCGGGGAAAAACTGTTTTTT. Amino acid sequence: CATSMTGGGEKLFF. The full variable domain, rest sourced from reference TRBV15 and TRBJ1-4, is DAMVIQNPRYQVTQFGKPVTLSCSQTLNHNVMYWYQQKSSQAPKLLFHYYDKDFNNEADTPDNFQSRRPNTSFCFLDIRSPGLGDTAMYLCATSMTGGGEKLFFGSGTQLSVL.